This T cell receptor (beta chain) was captured in a study of graft-versus-host responses after intestinal transplantation. Study results and limitations: Patients who carried graft-donor T cell macrochimerism also had high graft-versus-host to host-versus-graft clonal ratios in their allografts. Early post-transplant declines in HvG were associated with peak levels of circulating GvH clones. Recipient marrow contained GvH clones, some of which appeared first in ileum or blood.

Details on this clone: What it binds is not known.

The protocol was immunoSEQ multiplex PCR, while the TCRdb copy is restricted to in-frame clones and leaves out a portion. Of over 90,000 clones listed, over 75% are singletons. The CDR3 runs 14 residues. CDR1 and CDR2 (germline): MGHRA, YSYEKL. V was pared by 2 bases and J by 9 bases, with 14 bases between. The clonotype was recovered from a human donor who received an intestinal transplant. This rearrangement joins TRBV4-1 to TRBJ1-5; a weak D match, TRBD1 (5 bases). The sample was unstimulated CD8+ T cells sorted from spleen or lymph node cells, taken before intestinal transplant. CDR3 loop: CASSQTPTGTPQHF. The CDR3 bases are TGCGCCAGCAGCCAAACCCCAACAGGTACGCCCCAGCATTTT.